What follows describes a single T cell receptor beta chain. What it recognizes is unknown. This specimen comes from a study of cytomegalovirus exposure and HLA in healthy donors. The overall study: It was reported in a later analysis that the same platform had been used for the 90 to 150 validation repertoires as for the approximately 730 first-cohort repertoires. The study, taken as a whole, reports: A few of the chains that were CMV-associated were confirmed in vitro to be specific for CMV antigens. Listed as cytomegalovirus-associated were roughly 180 TCR beta chains.

Sequencing used immunoSEQ multiplex PCR; TCRdb keeps in-frame clones, though not all of them. The table has 60,000 to 80,000 clones, 94% seen once. CDR3 length equals 15 residues. Sequenced material: PBMCs. The chain joins TRBV21-1 to TRBJ1-1; the table's D call, TRBD1, was not checked against the DNA. TRBV21-1 is classified as a pseudogene. This TCR was sampled from a woman between 18 and 30 years old in good health and CMV-seropositive. CDR3 DNA: TGTGCCAGCAGCAAAAGGACAGGGACGGCCACTGAAGCTTTCTTT. Residues: CASSKRTGTATEAFF.